This T cell receptor (beta chain) was sequenced in a study of metastatic and nonmetastatic thyroid tumors. Thyroid surgery had not been preceded by any treatment in any patient. TCRdb reprocessed the PCR reads using MiXCR. Of 50,000 to 70,000 clones in the sample, less than 5% were seen once. This clone was detected many times. The CDR3 has 13 amino acids. V was clipped by 4 bases and J by 9 bases; unmatched bases: 6. Germline CDR1 KGHSH, CDR2 LQKENI. V gene TRBV18 combines with J gene TRBJ1-5; TRBD1 agrees at 7 bases. This sequence originates from a female donor with papillary thyroid cancer or a benign thyroid nodule (not recorded which). Some clones in this sample may be carry-over from other donors' samples. Input material: blood. This chain's CDR3 is CASSLAQGGPQHF. In DNA, the CDR3 is TGTGCCAGCTCACTTGCCCAGGGGGGGCCCCAGCATTTT.